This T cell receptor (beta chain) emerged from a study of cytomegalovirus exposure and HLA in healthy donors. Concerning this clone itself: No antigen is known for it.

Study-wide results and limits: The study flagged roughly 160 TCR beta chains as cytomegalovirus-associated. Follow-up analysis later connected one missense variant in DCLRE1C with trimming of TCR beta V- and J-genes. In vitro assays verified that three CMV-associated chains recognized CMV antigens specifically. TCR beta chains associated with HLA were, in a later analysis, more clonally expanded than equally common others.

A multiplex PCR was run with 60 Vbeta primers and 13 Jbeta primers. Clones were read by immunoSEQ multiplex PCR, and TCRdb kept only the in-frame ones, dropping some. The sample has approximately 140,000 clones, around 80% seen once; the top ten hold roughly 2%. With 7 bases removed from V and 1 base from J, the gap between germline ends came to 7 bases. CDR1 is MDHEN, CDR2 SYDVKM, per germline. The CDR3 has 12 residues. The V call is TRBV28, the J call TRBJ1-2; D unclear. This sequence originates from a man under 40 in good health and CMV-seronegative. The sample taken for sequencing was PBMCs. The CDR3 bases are TGTGCCAGCAATCCGAGTAACTATGGCTACACCTTC. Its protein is CASNPSNYGYTF.